This entry features one T cell receptor (beta chain) sequence. Its cognate antigen has yet to be identified. A far larger clone is only one base removed, so a read error is likely. TCR CDR3 regions were amplified from genomic DNA by multiplex PCR using the deep immunoSEQ assay. Extracted genomic DNA from each cell subset was distributed evenly across all wells of several immunoSEQ 96-well plates, and each plate was treated as a replicate. For unsorted PBMC, around 310 ng of genomic DNA, equivalent to around 30,000 T cell genomes, went into each replicate PCR. Ten immunoSEQ deep assay plates were used to sequence unsorted PBMC genomic DNA. The purified libraries were quantified using a Qubit 3.0 fluorometer, sized with a Bioanalyzer 2100, and then quantified again using the KAPA Library Quantification kit. Each immunoSEQ 96-well plate was sequenced on its own single-read 150-cycle Illumina NextSeq 550 flow cell. As for the original processing: The immunoSEQ output contained only junctional sequences without quality scores, so filtering could not match that applied to full-length reads. Sequences were annotated with PyIR, a Python wrapper for IgBLAST v1.9, and V/J genes and CDR3 were assigned using IMGT germline references. Reads with weak V/J assignments (E-value above 1e-6), missing CDR3, stop codons, out-of-frame junctions, or ambiguous translated residues were removed. A V3J clonotype was defined by an identical inferred V gene, J gene, and CDR3 amino acid sequence. The percentage overlap between two repertoires was calculated by dividing the number of shared unique clonotypes by the size of the smaller repertoire. RTK rarefaction, the Chao1 estimator, and Recon v2.1 estimates of unobserved clonotypes were used to assess repertoire richness. TCRdb provides this immuneACCESS table in a form limited to in-frame rearrangements. Some clones are lacking; in checked studies, under half of them reflect an unresolved V gene, and why the rest are absent is not known. V and J calls and clone size are given by that table; D and trimming were obtained from the DNA. This sample gives around 500,000 clones in total; 76% of them show up just once. About an eighth of the sample goes to the ten largest clones.

Healthy HIV-negative adults with no recently reported acute infections or vaccinations were included as donors. Every donor was a Caucasian adult residing in Nashville, Tennessee, USA. For unsorted samples, 84 million or so PBMCs were counted, and genomic DNA was extracted using the QIAamp DNA Blood Mini kit. Blood was collected by leukapheresis, and PBMCs were isolated by Ficoll-Histopaque density gradient centrifugation and then cryopreserved in liquid nitrogen vapor phase. The entry originates in a study of shared clonotypes between healthy human individuals (dated by TCRdb to about 2020). Describing the broader study: A few men and two women, aged 18 to 49 years, made up the cohort. Blood TCR repertoires of about 5 healthy adults were deeply sequenced to estimate repertoire size and the extent of clonotype sharing between individuals. To increase sequencing depth and limit assay-specific biases, TCR repertoire library preparation and sequencing were carried out by different laboratories using diverse techniques. Between about 0.8 and 9 billion PBMCs per donor were obtained by leukapheresis. Beyond this particular receptor, the publication reports: Only blood was sampled, and tissue TCR repertoires likely differ from those in blood. The genetic and exposure-history diversity represented was limited by the small number of donors. Pairwise subsampling led to the expectation that sequencing depth would affect the degree of clonotype sharing among donors.

This clonotype was sampled from a middle-aged woman in good health. Some clones in this sample may be carry-over from other donors' samples. Sequencing was carried out using PBMCs.

The nucleotides are TGTGCCTGGAGTGCCAACCCACAGGGGACTCACTATGGCTACACCTTC. Its product reads: CAWSANPQGTHYGYTF. The chain is made from TRBV30 and TRBJ1-2, with 7 bases in between that match TRBD1. V has 1 base trimmed and J has 3 bases trimmed; junction bases matching no gene number 11. The germline V gene (reference sequence) specifies GTSNPN as CDR1 and SVGIG as CDR2. From cysteine to phenylalanine, the CDR3 is 16 amino acids long. Only the CDR3 region is kept as DNA, spanning 48 bases read in frame from base 1.